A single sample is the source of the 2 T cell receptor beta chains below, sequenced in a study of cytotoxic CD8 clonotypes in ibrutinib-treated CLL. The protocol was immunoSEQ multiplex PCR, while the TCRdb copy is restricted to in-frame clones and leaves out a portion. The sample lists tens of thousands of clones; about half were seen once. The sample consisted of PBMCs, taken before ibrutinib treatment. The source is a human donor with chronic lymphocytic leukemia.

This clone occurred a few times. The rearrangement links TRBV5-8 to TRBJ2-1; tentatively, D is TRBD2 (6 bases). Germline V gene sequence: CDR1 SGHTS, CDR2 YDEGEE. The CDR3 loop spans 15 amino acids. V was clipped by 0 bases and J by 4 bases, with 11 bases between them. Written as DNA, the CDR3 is TGTGCCAGCAGCTTGGCCGGGACTCATTACAATGAGCAGTTCTTC. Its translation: CASSLAGTHYNEQFF.

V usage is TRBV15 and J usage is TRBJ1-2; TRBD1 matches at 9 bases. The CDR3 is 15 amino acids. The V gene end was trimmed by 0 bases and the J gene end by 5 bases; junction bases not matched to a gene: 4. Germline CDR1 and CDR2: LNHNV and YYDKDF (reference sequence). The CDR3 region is CATSRDPGTGYGYTF. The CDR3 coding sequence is TGTGCCACCAGCAGAGACCCCGGGACAGGGTATGGCTACACCTTC.